These 16 T cell receptor beta chains share one sample of origin, sequenced in a study of T cell repertoires in cytomegalovirus infection. TCRdb re-analysed the reads in MiXCR, keeping a single row per CDR3 protein. The repertoire consists of 400,000 to 550,000 distinct CDR3 sequences, with around 11% occurring once and the leading ten covering about 10%. Sequences were obtained from PBMCs. The origin of the receptors is a human donor in good health (CMV status not recorded). Some clones in this sample may be carry-over from other donors' samples.

This clonotype was counted at least ten times. V is TRBV15 and J is TRBJ1-5; weak D call: TRBD1 (5 bases). Trimming removed 0 bases from V and 2 bases from J, with 17 bases in between. CDR1 and CDR2 from the germline V gene are LNHNV and YYDKDF (reference sequence). The CDR3 loop spans 18 amino acids. The DNA of the CDR3 is TGTGCCACCAGCAGAGATAGTAATACAGGCGCAGGCAATCAGCCCCAGCATTTT. Translation gives CATSRDSNTGAGNQPQHF.

This clonotype was observed a handful of times. The chain recombines TRBV5-5 with TRBJ1-4; D remains unclear. Germline loops: CDR1 SGHKS, CDR2 YYEKEE (reference sequence). This CDR3 is built from 15 residues. V gave up 4 bases and J gave up 0 bases, with 10 bases separating them. The CDR3: CASSLARATNEKLFF. CDR3 DNA: TGTGCCAGCAGCCTTGCGCGGGCAACTAATGAAAAACTGTTTTTT.

The J gene is TRBJ2-7, the V gene TRBV5-1; D is uncertain. The germline V gene has CDR1 SGHRS and CDR2 YFSETQ. Trimming pared 6 bases from V and 5 bases from J, leaving 15 bases between. The CDR3 spans 13 residues. The CDR3 spells CASKETSLDEQYF. The CDR3 DNA sequence: TGCGCCAGCAAGGAAACCAGCCTGGACGAGCAGTACTTC.

This clonotype was seen ten or more times. The chain is built from TRBV5-1 and TRBJ1-2; unclear D gene. The CDR3 runs to 13 residues. The V gene lost 4 bases and the J gene lost 5 bases, with 12 bases spanning the gap. Germline V CDR1 and CDR2: SGHRS, YFSETQ. CDR3 amino acids: CASSPGFQYGYTF. CDR3 DNA sequence: TGCGCCAGCAGCCCGGGATTCCAGTATGGCTACACCTTC.

The sample holds many counts of this clonotype. The gene calls are TRBV2 and TRBJ2-3; TRBD1 agrees at 9 bases. The V gene end was trimmed by 8 bases and the J gene end by 4 bases; junction bases not matched to a gene: 7. The CDR3 totals 14 residues. Germline V gives CDR1 SNHLY, CDR2 FYNNEI. The DNA for the CDR3 is TGTGCCAGCTCCGGGACAGGGAGTCCAGATACGCAGTATTTT. Its translation is CASSGTGSPDTQYF.

This clonotype was seen at least ten times. The chain joins TRBV7-8 to TRBJ1-2, with D possibly matching TRBD1 (5 bases). CDR3 length equals 14 residues. V was shortened by 5 bases and J by 4 bases, with 14 bases between the two germline ends. Germline V CDR1 and CDR2: SGHVS, FQNEAQ. The DNA of the CDR3 is TGTGCCAGCAGCCCCAGCAGGGTGGCCTATGGCTACACCTTC. Protein sequence: CASSPSRVAYGYTF.

This clonotype was found a few times. The chain joins TRBV15 to TRBJ2-7; 8 nucleotides match TRBD2. CDR1 LNHNV and CDR2 YYDKDF come from the germline V gene (reference sequence). V was clipped by 0 bases and J by 2 bases; unmatched bases: 6. This CDR3 contains 16 residues. This chain's CDR3 is CATSREDSGTPYEQYF. The DNA of the CDR3 is TGTGCCACCAGCAGAGAGGATAGCGGGACGCCCTACGAGCAGTACTTC.

Details on this clonotype: A much larger clone lies one base from this, so it may be a read error. V is TRBV11-2 and J is TRBJ2-5; 11 bases match TRBD2. Per germline, CDR1 SGHAT and CDR2 FQNNGV. V lost 4 bases and J lost 6; bases outside the gene matches: 4. The CDR3 loop spans 14 amino acids. DNA of the CDR3: TGTGCCAGCAGCTATAGCGGGGGGGGGAAGACCCAGTACTTC. Its protein product is CASSYSGGGKTQYF. The full variable domain, with the rest looked up from reference TRBV11-2 and TRBJ2-5, is EAGVAQSPRYKIIEKRQSVAFWCNPISGHATLYWYQQILGQGPKLLIQFQNNGVVDDSQLPKDRFSAERLKGVDSTLKIQPAKLEDSAVYLCASSYSGGGKTQYFGPGTRLLVL.

This clonotype was observed at least ten times. The rearrangement links TRBV12-3 or TRBV12-4 to TRBJ1-3; D is undetermined. The CDR3 is 16 amino acids. V lost 4 bases, J lost 0 bases, and 13 bases lay in between. The CDR3 DNA is TGTGCCAGCAGTTCCTGGACGGAATTCTCTGGAAACACCATATATTTT. Its protein product is CASSSWTEFSGNTIYF.

As DNA, the CDR3 is TGTGCCTGGAGTGTACTGGGACAGGGTGTTGGCTACACCTTC. Its protein is CAWSVLGQGVGYTF. The chain employs TRBV30 and TRBJ1-2, with 9 bases matching TRBD1. Germline V gives CDR1 GTSNPN, CDR2 SVGIG (reference sequence). V dropped 0 bases and J dropped 7; count of bases not matched to a gene: 6. This CDR3 has 14 residues.

In this sample, this clonotype turned up many times. The chain joins TRBV20-1 to TRBJ2-7; 8 bases match TRBD2. The CDR3 has 16 amino acids. J was trimmed by 5 bases and V by 0 bases; bases with no gene match: 12. Germline V gives CDR1 DFQATT, CDR2 SNEGSKA (reference sequence). The CDR3 sequence is CSARDLAGGGLNEQYF. Written as DNA, the CDR3 is TGCAGTGCTAGAGATCTGGCGGGGGGAGGCCTAAACGAGCAGTACTTC.

The rearrangement joins TRBV2 to TRBJ2-1, with TRBD1 as a possible D gene (6 bases). CDR3 length: 15 amino acids. Germline CDR1 is SNHLY and CDR2 is FYNNEI. With 10 bases removed from V and 7 bases from J, the gap between germline ends came to 23 bases. The CDR3 DNA follows: TGTGCCACCACATTAACAGGGATAGTTGTAAATGAGCAGTTCTTC. Translation: CATTLTGIVVNEQFF.

This clonotype was detected a few times. The J gene is TRBJ2-3, the V gene TRBV5-4; D remains ambiguous. Trimming removed 3 bases at V and 2 bases at J, with 7 bases between. There are 13 residues in the CDR3. Germline V gene sequence: CDR1 SGHNT, CDR2 YYREEE (reference sequence). CDR3 in amino acids: CASSSATTDTQYF. The CDR3 bases are TGTGCCAGCAGCTCCGCTACCACAGATACGCAGTATTTT. Drawing the rest from reference TRBV5-4 and TRBJ2-3, the complete variable domain is ETGVTQSPTHLIKTRGQQVTLRCSSQSGHNTVSWYQQALGQGPQFIFQYYREEENGRGNFPPRFSGLQFPNYSSELNVNALELDDSALYLCASSSATTDTQYFGPGTRLTVL.

This clonotype was detected ten times or more. The genes are TRBV7-9 and TRBJ2-1; TRBD2 aligns across 10 bases. Germline CDR1 reads SEHNR; CDR2 reads FQNEAQ (reference sequence). The CDR3 is 17 residues long. V lost 4 bases, J lost 6 bases, and 12 bases stayed unmatched. The CDR3 loop reads CASSSRKSGRAVNEQFF. CDR3 DNA sequence: TGTGCCAGCAGCTCGAGGAAAAGCGGGAGGGCCGTCAATGAGCAGTTCTTC.

This clonotype occurred many times. CDR3 coding DNA: TGTGCCAGCTGCCTAAGCTCTGGAAACACCATATATTTT. It yields the protein CASCLSSGNTIYF. J is TRBJ1-3 and V is TRBV28; no definite D call. Trimming removed 8 bases from V and 0 bases from J, with 8 bases in between. This CDR3 has 13 residues. Germline V lookup: CDR1 MDHEN, CDR2 SYDVKM.

This clonotype was seen many times. The CDR3 carries no conserved terminal phenylalanine or tryptophan, so it likely arises from a read error. The DNA is left out, because the CDR3 cannot be placed on it with certainty; the CDR3 is given as TCRdb lists it. The chain links TRBV2 to TRBJ2-1; the listed D gene, TRBD2, was not tested against the DNA. The CDR3 contains 13 residues when both ends are counted. Germline CDR1 is SNHLY and CDR2 is FYNNEI. CDR3 in amino acids: CAGQHSLSGRKII.